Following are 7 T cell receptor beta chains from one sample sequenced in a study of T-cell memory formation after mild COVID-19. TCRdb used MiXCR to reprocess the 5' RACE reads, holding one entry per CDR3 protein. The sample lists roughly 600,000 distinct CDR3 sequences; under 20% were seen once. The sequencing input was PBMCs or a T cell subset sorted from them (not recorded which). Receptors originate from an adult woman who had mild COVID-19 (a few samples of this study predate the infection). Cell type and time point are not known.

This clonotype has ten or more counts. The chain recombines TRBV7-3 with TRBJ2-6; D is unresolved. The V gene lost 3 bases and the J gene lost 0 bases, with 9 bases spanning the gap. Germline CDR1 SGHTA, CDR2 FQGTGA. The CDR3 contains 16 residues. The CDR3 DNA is TGTGCCAGCAGCTTCGGGCTGTGCTCTGGGGCCAACGTCCTGACTTTC. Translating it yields CASSFGLCSGANVLTF.

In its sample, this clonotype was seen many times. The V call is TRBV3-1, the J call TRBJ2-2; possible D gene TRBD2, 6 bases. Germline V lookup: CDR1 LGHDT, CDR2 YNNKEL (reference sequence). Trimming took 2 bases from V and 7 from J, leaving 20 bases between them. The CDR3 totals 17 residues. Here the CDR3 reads CASSQPLSGLSHGELFF. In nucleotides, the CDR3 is TGTGCCAGCAGCCAACCCCTCTCGGGACTCTCTCACGGGGAGCTGTTTTTT.

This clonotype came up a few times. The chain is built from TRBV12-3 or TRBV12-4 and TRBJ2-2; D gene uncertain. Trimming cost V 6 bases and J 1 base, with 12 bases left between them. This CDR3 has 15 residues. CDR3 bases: TGTGCCAGCAGCCCCACTGCCAGGAACACCGGGGAGCTGTTTTTT. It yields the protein CASSPTARNTGELFF.

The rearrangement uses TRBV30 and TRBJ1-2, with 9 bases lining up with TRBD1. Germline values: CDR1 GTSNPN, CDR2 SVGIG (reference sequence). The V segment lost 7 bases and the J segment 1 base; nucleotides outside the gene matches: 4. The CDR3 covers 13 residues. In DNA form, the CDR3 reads TGTGCCTCGACGGACAGGGGTAACTATGGCTACACCTTC. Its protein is CASTDRGNYGYTF.

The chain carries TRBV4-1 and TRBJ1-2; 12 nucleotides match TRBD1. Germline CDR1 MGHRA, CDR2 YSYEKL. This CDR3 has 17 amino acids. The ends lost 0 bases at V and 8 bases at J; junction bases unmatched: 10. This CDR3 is CASSQDGGGQGAEGYTF. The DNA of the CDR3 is TGCGCCAGCAGCCAAGATGGAGGGGGACAGGGGGCCGAGGGCTACACCTTC.

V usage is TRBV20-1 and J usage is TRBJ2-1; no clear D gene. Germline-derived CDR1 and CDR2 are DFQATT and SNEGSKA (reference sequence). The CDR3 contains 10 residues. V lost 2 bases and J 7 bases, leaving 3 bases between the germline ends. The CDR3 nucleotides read TGCAGTGCTAGATGGAATGAGCAGTTCTTC. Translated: CSARWNEQFF.

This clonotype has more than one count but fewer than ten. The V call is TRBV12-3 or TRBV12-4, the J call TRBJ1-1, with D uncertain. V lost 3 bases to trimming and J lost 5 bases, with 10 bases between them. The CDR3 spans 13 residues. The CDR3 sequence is CASSFMGATEAFF. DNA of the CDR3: TGTGCCAGCAGTTTTATGGGCGCGACTGAAGCTTTCTTT.